One sample yielded the 26 T cell receptor beta chains listed below, sequenced in a study of T-cell reconstitution after alpha-beta-depleted transplantation in children. Preparation of the TCRbeta library used unique molecular identifiers. MiXCR, run by TCRdb on the PCR reads, gives a single entry per CDR3 protein. The repertoire holds around 300,000 distinct CDR3 sequences, over 9.5% seen once, with over 6% in the top ten. The specimen was PBMCs, collected before TCRalphabeta/CD19-depleted stem cell transplant. These receptors all stem from a boy less than two years old with acute myeloid leukemia, due to receive a stem cell transplant.

This clonotype was recorded at least ten times. The chain recombines TRBV5-1 with TRBJ2-1, with unresolved D. This CDR3 is 14 amino acids long. V was trimmed by 4 bases and J by 8 bases, leaving 16 bases between them. Germline loops: CDR1 SGHRS, CDR2 YFSETQ. The CDR3 bases are TGCGCCAGCAGCCTGGGCGAGCCCACGGATGAGCAGTTCTTC. It yields the protein CASSLGEPTDEQFF.

This clonotype appeared many times. This chain uses TRBV6-2 or TRBV6-3 with TRBJ2-3; 15 positions agree with TRBD2. The CDR3 spans 21 residues. The V gene's germline CDR1 is MNHEY and CDR2 SVGEGT. The trim removed 6 bases at V and 0 bases at J, leaving 16 bases unmatched. The CDR3 protein is CASSRGLAGGLITPSTDTQYF. The DNA of the CDR3 is TGTGCCAGCAGCAGGGGACTAGCGGGGGGCCTCATCACCCCTAGCACAGATACGCAGTATTTT.

This clonotype came up a few times. The rearrangement uses TRBV28 and TRBJ1-2; 9 nucleotides align to TRBD1. The CDR3 loop spans 15 amino acids. V lost 4 bases, J lost 2 bases, and 5 bases stayed unmatched. The germline CDR1 and CDR2 sequences are MDHEN and SYDVKM. The CDR3 DNA follows: TGTGCCAGCAGTTCGCCCGGGACAGGGAACTATGGCTACACCTTC. This translates into CASSSPGTGNYGYTF.

Here the CDR3 reads CASSKGLAGASGELFF. CDR3 coding DNA: TGTGCCAGCAGCAAGGGACTAGCGGGAGCGAGCGGGGAGCTGTTTTTT. V and J are TRBV5-6 and TRBJ2-2; 14 bases fit TRBD2. After removal of 4 bases from V and 7 bases from J, the junction contained 6 bases not matched to a gene. The CDR3 has 16 residues. Germline CDR1 SGHDT, CDR2 YYEEEE. Combining the CDR3 with reference TRBV5-6 and TRBJ2-2 gives the whole variable domain DAGVTQSPTHLIKTRGQQVTLRCSPKSGHDTVSWYQQALGQGPQFIFQYYEEEERQRGNFPDRFSGHQFPNYSSELNVNALLLGDSALYLCASSKGLAGASGELFFGEGSRLTVL.

This clonotype was observed at least ten times. CDR3 DNA: TGTGCCACCAGTGAACCTCAAGGCGACGGTCTATTCCAGCCCCAGCATTTT. Its translation is CATSEPQGDGLFQPQHF. The chain carries TRBV24-1 and TRBJ1-5; D ambiguous. CDR3 length equals 17 residues. Germline CDR1 is KGHDR and CDR2 is SFDVKD. The V end was cut by 4 bases, the J end by 7 bases, with 22 bases between.

In its sample, this clonotype was seen many times. A read error may produce the germline difference seen at one junction end. The chain recombines TRBV10-3 with TRBJ1-1; D ambiguous. CDR1 is ENHRY and CDR2 is SYGVKD in the germline V gene. The CDR3 contains 12 residues. CDR3 DNA: TGTGCCATCAGGGAAGAGGGTCCTGAGGCTTTCTTT. Translated, it gives CAIREEGPEAFF.

This chain connects TRBV30 to TRBJ2-5; D may be TRBD1 or TRBD2 (5 bases each). The CDR3 is 13 amino acids. Germline CDR1 is GTSNPN and CDR2 is SVGIG (reference sequence). V was trimmed by 5 bases and J by 2 bases, leaving 12 bases between them. As DNA, the CDR3 is TGTGCCTGGGGGAATGGGGGTCAAGAGACCCAGTACTTC. This gives the protein CAWGNGGQETQYF.

This clonotype appeared many times. This chain uses TRBV4-3 with TRBJ1-1; no firm D call. CDR1 is LGHNA, CDR2 YSLEER, per germline. V lost 0 bases to trimming and J lost 1 base, with 6 bases between them. The CDR3 runs 14 residues. CDR3 region: CASSQDRTNTEAFF. CDR3 bases: TGCGCCAGCAGCCAAGATCGAACGAACACTGAAGCTTTCTTT.

This clonotype was seen many times. The CDR3 DNA reads as TGTGCCAGCAAGTTTCAAGGGACCTCCTACGAGCAGTACTTC. Its protein is CASKFQGTSYEQYF. The chain joins TRBV2 to TRBJ2-7, with D possibly called TRBD1 or TRBD2 (5 bases each). CDR3 size: 14 residues. CDR1 SNHLY and CDR2 FYNNEI come from the germline V gene. V was clipped by 7 bases and J by 0 bases, with 13 bases between them.

This clonotype appeared many times. The gene calls are TRBV29-1 and TRBJ2-3; D tentatively reads TRBD1 or TRBD2 (6 bases each). CDR3 length: 14 residues. Trimming took off 7 bases at V and 4 bases at J, with 18 bases between the two ends. Germline loops: CDR1 SQVTM, CDR2 ANQGSEA. The CDR3 loop is CSGGFRGDADTQYF. The CDR3 DNA is TGCAGCGGGGGTTTTAGGGGGGACGCAGATACGCAGTATTTT.

This clonotype was observed many times. This chain links TRBV29-1 with TRBJ2-3; D uncertain. Germline lookup yields CDR1 SQVTM and CDR2 ANQGSEA. This CDR3 contains 13 residues. V lost 4 bases and J lost 0, with 8 bases in between. The CDR3 protein is CSVGAESTDTQYF. CDR3 DNA: TGCAGCGTTGGGGCAGAAAGCACAGATACGCAGTATTTT.

In this sample, this clonotype turned up many times. The chain has TRBV29-1 and TRBJ2-5; a possible D gene is TRBD1 (7 bases). The CDR3 extends over 12 amino acids. Trimming removed 6 bases at V and 6 bases at J, with 14 bases between. The germline V gene has CDR1 SQVTM and CDR2 ANQGSEA. DNA for the CDR3: TGCAGCGTCCTCCAGGGGGGAAAGACCCAGTACTTC. Translated, it gives CSVLQGGKTQYF. Full variable domain (outside the CDR3, taken from reference TRBV29-1 and TRBJ2-5): SAVISQKPSRDICQRGTSLTIQCQVDSQVTMMFWYRQQPGQSLTLIATANQGSEATYESGFVIDKFPISRPNLTFSTLTVSNMSPEDSSIYLCSVLQGGKTQYFGPGTRLLVL.

This clonotype appeared many times. The chain carries TRBV3-1 and TRBJ2-4; 11 bases are shared with TRBD1. CDR3 size: 16 residues. The V gene's germline CDR1 is LGHDT and CDR2 YNNKEL (reference sequence). The ends lost 1 base at V and 6 bases at J; junction bases unmatched: 5. In DNA, the CDR3 is TGTGCCAGCAGCCAAGCTCGGGGACAGGGGGGAAACATTCAGTACTTC. Amino acid sequence: CASSQARGQGGNIQYF.

This clonotype was detected ten times or more. The CDR3 nucleotides read TGCAGTGCTGACCTTACAGGGGGAAATTCACCCCTCCACTTT. It translates to CSADLTGGNSPLHF. This rearrangement joins TRBV20-1 to TRBJ1-6; 8 nucleotides align to TRBD1. The V gene end was trimmed by 5 bases and the J gene end by 7 bases; junction bases not matched to a gene: 7. Germline CDR1 reads DFQATT; CDR2 reads SNEGSKA (reference sequence). This CDR3 has 14 amino acids.

This clonotype was found many times. V gene TRBV9 combines with J gene TRBJ2-3; TRBD2 matches 10 bases. After removal of 0 bases from V and 2 bases from J, the junction contained 6 bases not matched to a gene. Germline loops: CDR1 SGDLS, CDR2 YYNGEE. The CDR3 is 17 amino acids. The chain's CDR3 is CASSVEGLAIFTDTQYF. The DNA of the CDR3 is TGTGCCAGCAGCGTAGAGGGACTAGCGATATTCACAGATACGCAGTATTTT. Full variable domain (outside the CDR3, taken from reference TRBV9 and TRBJ2-3): DSGVTQTPKHLITATGQRVTLRCSPRSGDLSVYWYQQSLDQGLQFLIQYYNGEERAKGNILERFSAQQFPDLHSELNLSSLELGDSALYFCASSVEGLAIFTDTQYFGPGTRLTVL.

The chain couples TRBV4-3 to TRBJ2-1, with 12 bases lining up with TRBD2. The germline V gene has CDR1 LGHNA and CDR2 YSLEER. J lost 9 bases, V lost 4 bases, and 10 bases had no gene match. The CDR3 sequence is 16 residues long. The CDR3 DNA is TGCGCCAGCAGCCCGTTGACTCGGACTAGCGGGACTGAGCAGTTCTTC. It is translated as CASSPLTRTSGTEQFF.

This clonotype was found many times. The J gene is TRBJ2-1, the V gene TRBV10-2, with TRBD2 identical over 7 bases. CDR1 and CDR2 (germline): WSHSY, SAAADI. There are 18 residues in the CDR3. V lost 1 base and J lost 0; bases outside the gene matches: 9. The CDR3, as DNA: TGCGCCAGCAGTGAGTACATTTGGGGGGGGAGCTCCTACAATGAGCAGTTCTTC. Encoded protein: CASSEYIWGGSSYNEQFF.

The table lists this clonotype with many counts. The DNA for the CDR3 is TGTGCCAGCAGTTTCCGACTAGACCTCTTGGATACGCAGTATTTT. Translated: CASSFRLDLLDTQYF. The V and J genes are TRBV12-3 or TRBV12-4 and TRBJ2-3, with TRBD2 as a possible D gene (6 bases). Deletions cut 3 bases from V and 6 bases from J, with 16 bases between. The length of the CDR3 is 15 residues.

There are many counts of this clonotype. V gene TRBV12-3 or TRBV12-4 combines with J gene TRBJ2-5, with 8 positions matching TRBD2. J gave up 4 bases and V 6 bases, and 4 bases lay outside the gene matches. The CDR3 is 13 amino acids. The DNA for the CDR3 is TGTGCCAGCAGAGCGGGAGAGGGAGAGACCCAGTACTTC. Residues: CASRAGEGETQYF.

The chain employs TRBV29-1 and TRBJ2-3, with D tentatively TRBD1 (6 bases). The germline V gene has CDR1 SQVTM and CDR2 ANQGSEA. V gave up 3 bases and J gave up 0 bases, with 10 bases separating them. The CDR3 runs to 14 residues. The CDR3 DNA follows: TGCAGCGTTGATTCAGGGGCTAGCACAGATACGCAGTATTTT. It is translated as CSVDSGASTDTQYF.

Only one count was recorded for this clonotype. J is TRBJ2-3 and V is TRBV20-1; tentatively, D is TRBD1 or TRBD2 (5 bases each). In germline, CDR1 is DFQATT, CDR2 SNEGSKA (reference sequence). V was shortened by 4 bases and J by 6 bases, with 20 bases between the two germline ends. This CDR3 is built from 15 residues. CDR3 DNA: TGCAGTGCTACCCCGTTTGGGACGGCGTCTGATACGCAGTATTTT. Its protein product is CSATPFGTASDTQYF.

The V gene is TRBV19, the J gene TRBJ1-5; D not certain. V was clipped by 3 bases and J by 0 bases, with 6 bases between them. The length of the CDR3 is 14 residues. Germline CDR1 LNHDA, CDR2 SQIVND (reference sequence). CDR3 sequence: CASSIRYSNQPQHF. In nucleotides, the CDR3 is TGTGCCAGTAGTATCAGATATAGCAATCAGCCCCAGCATTTT.

This clonotype was counted many times. This chain uses TRBV7-2 with TRBJ2-5; TRBD1 matches at 8 bases. CDR3 size: 17 residues. The trim removed 5 bases at V and 4 bases at J, leaving 15 bases unmatched. In germline, CDR1 is SGHTA, CDR2 FQGNSA. The CDR3 protein is CASSIIQYSGGPETQYF. DNA for the CDR3: TGTGCCAGCAGCATTATTCAATACTCAGGGGGCCCAGAGACCCAGTACTTC.

This clonotype was observed at least ten times. This chain uses TRBV4-3 with TRBJ1-4, with 9 bases matching TRBD1. The V gene end was trimmed by 0 bases and the J gene end by 11 bases; junction bases not matched to a gene: 7. CDR3 length: 15 amino acids. Germline lookup yields CDR1 LGHNA and CDR2 YSLEER. CDR3 loop: CASSQDGTGMWKLFF. The CDR3 bases are TGCGCCAGCAGCCAAGACGGGACAGGGATGTGGAAACTGTTTTTT.

This clonotype was detected many times. The chain uses TRBV20-1 and TRBJ2-4, with D tentatively TRBD1 or TRBD2 (5 bases each). This CDR3 is built from 13 residues. Trimming removed 5 bases at V and 2 bases at J, with 10 bases between. CDR1 and CDR2 from the germline V gene are DFQATT and SNEGSKA (reference sequence). The CDR3 sequence: CSARRGPKNIQYF. CDR3 DNA: TGCAGTGCTCGCCGGGGCCCCAAAAACATTCAGTACTTC.

This clonotype was seen many times. The gene calls are TRBV28 and TRBJ2-7, with D hard to call. Trimming left V 4 bases short and J 5 bases short, with 6 bases between. CDR3 length equals 11 residues. Germline V gives CDR1 MDHEN, CDR2 SYDVKM. The CDR3 DNA sequence: TGTGCCAGCAGTTGGACGAACGAGCAGTACTTC. It translates to CASSWTNEQYF.